These T cell receptor beta chains were read from a single sample in a study of CD8 T cells in ankylosing spondylitis. MiXCR, run by TCRdb on the 5' RACE reads, gives a single entry per CDR3 protein. The top ten clones hold 7.7% of a sample with around 25,000 distinct CDR3 sequences, 2% to 3% of them seen once. Sample: blood, either unsorted or a sorted T cell fraction (not recorded which). These receptors all stem from a female donor with ankylosing spondylitis or in good health (not recorded which). The CDR3 runs from the conserved cysteine through the conserved F or W. A D gene is named only where the DNA matches it firmly. A row's size may be missing; if present it is once, few, many or a size class.

J gene	V gene	clone size	CDR3 length	D gene	CDR3 DNA	CDR3 protein
TRBJ1-5	TRBV9	many	13	.	TGTGCCAGCAGCGTAGCAGAGGGTCAGCCCCAGCATTTT	CASSVAEGQPQHF
TRBJ2-1	TRBV9	.	17	TRBD1	TGTGCCAGCAGCGTAGCTCAGGGACAGGGAGCCTACAATGAGCAGTTCTTC	CASSVAQGQGAYNEQFF
TRBJ2-2	TRBV9	many	13	.	TGTGCCAGCAGCGTATACGGGACCGGGGAGCTGTTTTTT	CASSVYGTGELFF
TRBJ2-1	TRBV9	many	19	TRBD2	TGTGCCAGCAGTTTCTCGGGGGTAGCGGGAGGCTCCCGGTCCAATGAGCAGTTCTTC	CASSFSGVAGGSRSNEQFF
TRBJ1-2	TRBV9	many	14	TRBD1	TGTGCCAGCAGCTTCGGGACAGCTAACTATGGCTACACCTTC	CASSFGTANYGYTF
TRBJ2-2	TRBV9	many	16	.	TGTGCCAGCAGCGTAGCAGGCAACCTAAACACCGGGGAGCTGTTTTTT	CASSVAGNLNTGELFF
TRBJ2-4	TRBV9	many	14	.	TGTGCCAGCAGCGTAGGTGAAGTGGAAGTCATTCAGTACTTC	CASSVGEVEVIQYF
TRBJ1-5	TRBV5-1	many	15	.	TGCGCCAGCAGCCCCACCGGGACCCGAGAGCAGCCCCAGCATTTT	CASSPTGTREQPQHF
TRBJ1-4	TRBV9	many	15	.	TGTGCCAGCAGCGCCACCCTTGCAACTAATGAAAAACTGTTTTTT	CASSATLATNEKLFF
TRBJ1-5	TRBV9	many	15	.	TGTGCCAGCAGCGTAGAAGGGACGGGGAATCAGCCCCAGCATTTT	CASSVEGTGNQPQHF
TRBJ2-3	TRBV9	many	17	TRBD2	TGTGCCAGCAGCCTCCGGGGTAGCGGGGGAAGCACAGATACGCAGTATTTT	CASSLRGSGGSTDTQYF
TRBJ2-6	TRBV9	many	20	TRBD2	TGTGCCAGCAGCGAAATTCGAGGGACTAGCTTAAACACTGGGGCCAACGTCCTGATTTTC	CASSEIRGTSLNTGANVLIF
TRBJ2-7	TRBV9	many	14	.	TGTGCCAGCAGCGTAGCCTTGGGGGGTTACGAGCAGTACTTC	CASSVALGGYEQYF